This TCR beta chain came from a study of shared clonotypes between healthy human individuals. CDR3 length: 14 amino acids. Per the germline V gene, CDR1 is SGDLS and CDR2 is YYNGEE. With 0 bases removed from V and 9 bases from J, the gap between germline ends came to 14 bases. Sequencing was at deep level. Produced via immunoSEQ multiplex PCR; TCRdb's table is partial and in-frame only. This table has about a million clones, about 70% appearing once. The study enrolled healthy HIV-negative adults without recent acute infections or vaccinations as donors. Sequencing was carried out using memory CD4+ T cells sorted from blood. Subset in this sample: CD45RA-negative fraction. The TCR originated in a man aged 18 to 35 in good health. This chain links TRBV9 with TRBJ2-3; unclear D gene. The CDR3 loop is CASSVGPESATQYF. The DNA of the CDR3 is TGTGCCAGCAGCGTAGGCCCAGAATCAGCGACGCAGTATTTT.